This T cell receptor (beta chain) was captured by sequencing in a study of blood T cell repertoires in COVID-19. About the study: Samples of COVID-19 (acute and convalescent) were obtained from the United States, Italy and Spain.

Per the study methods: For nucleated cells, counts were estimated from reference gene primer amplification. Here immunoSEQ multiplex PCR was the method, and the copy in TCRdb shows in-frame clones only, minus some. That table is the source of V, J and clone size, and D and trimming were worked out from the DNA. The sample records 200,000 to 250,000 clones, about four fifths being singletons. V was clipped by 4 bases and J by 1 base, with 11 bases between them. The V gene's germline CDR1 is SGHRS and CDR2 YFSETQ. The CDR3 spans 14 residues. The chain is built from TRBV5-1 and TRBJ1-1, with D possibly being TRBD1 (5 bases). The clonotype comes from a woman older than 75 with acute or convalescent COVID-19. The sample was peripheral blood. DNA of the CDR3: TGCGCCAGCAGCCAGGACAAGGAGAACACTGAAGCTTTCTTT. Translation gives CASSQDKENTEAFF.